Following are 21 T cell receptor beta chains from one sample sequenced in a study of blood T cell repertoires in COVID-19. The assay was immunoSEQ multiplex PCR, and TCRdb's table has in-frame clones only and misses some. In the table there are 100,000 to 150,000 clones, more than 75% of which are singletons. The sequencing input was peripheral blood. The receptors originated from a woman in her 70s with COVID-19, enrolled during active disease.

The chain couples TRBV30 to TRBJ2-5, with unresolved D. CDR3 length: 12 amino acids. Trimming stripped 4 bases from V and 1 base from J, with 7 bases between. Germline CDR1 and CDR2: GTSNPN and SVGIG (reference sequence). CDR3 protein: CAWIPSQETQYF. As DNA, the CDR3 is TGTGCCTGGATCCCCAGCCAAGAGACCCAGTACTTC.

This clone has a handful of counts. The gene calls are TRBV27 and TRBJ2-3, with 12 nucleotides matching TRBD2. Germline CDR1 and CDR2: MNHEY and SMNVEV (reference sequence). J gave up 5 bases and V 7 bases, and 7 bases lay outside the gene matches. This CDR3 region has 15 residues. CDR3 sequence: CASTPGGLAGDTQYF. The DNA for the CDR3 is TGTGCCAGCACTCCCGGGGGACTAGCGGGAGATACGCAGTATTTT.

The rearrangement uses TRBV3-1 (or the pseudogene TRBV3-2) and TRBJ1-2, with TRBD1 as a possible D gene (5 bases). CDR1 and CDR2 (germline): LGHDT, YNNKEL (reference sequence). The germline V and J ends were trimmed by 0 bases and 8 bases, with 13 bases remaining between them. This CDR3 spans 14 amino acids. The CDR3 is CASSQEEDTHGYTF. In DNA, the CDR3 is TGTGCCAGCAGCCAAGAAGAGGACACACACGGCTACACCTTC.

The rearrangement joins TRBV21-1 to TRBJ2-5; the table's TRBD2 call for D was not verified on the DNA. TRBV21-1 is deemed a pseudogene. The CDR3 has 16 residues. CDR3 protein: CASSTPGGLDRETQYF. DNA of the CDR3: TGTGCCAGCAGCACCCCGGGGGGGCTAGATCGGGAGACCCAGTACTTC.

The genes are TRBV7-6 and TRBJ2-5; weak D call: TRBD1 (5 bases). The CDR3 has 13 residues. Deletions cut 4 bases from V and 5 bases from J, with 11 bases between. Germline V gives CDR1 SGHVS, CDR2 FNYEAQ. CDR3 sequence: CASSWQGFETQYF. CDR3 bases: TGTGCCAGCAGCTGGCAGGGCTTCGAGACCCAGTACTTC.

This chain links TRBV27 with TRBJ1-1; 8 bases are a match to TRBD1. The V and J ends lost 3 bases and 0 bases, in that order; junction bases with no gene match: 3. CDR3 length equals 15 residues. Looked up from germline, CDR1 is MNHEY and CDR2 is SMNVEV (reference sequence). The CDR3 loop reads CASSLGDRLNTEAFF. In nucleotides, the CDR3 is TGTGCCAGCAGTTTGGGGGACAGGTTGAACACTGAAGCTTTCTTT.

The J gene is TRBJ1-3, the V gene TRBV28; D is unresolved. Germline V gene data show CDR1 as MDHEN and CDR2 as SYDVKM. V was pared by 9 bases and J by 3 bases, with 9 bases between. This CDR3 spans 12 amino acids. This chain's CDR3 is CASLGVGNTIYF. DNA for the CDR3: TGTGCCAGTCTCGGGGTTGGAAACACCATATATTTT. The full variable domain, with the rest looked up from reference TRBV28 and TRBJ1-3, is DVKVTQSSRYLVKRTGEKVFLECVQDMDHENMFWYRQDPGLGLRLIYFSYDVKMKEKGDIPEGYSVSREKKERFSLILESASTNQTSMYLCASLGVGNTIYFGEGSWLTVV.

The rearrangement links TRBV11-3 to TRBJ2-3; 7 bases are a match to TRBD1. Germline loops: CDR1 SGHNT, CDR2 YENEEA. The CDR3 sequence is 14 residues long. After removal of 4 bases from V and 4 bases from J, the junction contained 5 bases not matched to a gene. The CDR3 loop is CASSSRTGSDTQYF. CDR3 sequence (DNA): TGTGCCAGCAGCTCCCGGACAGGTTCAGATACGCAGTATTTT. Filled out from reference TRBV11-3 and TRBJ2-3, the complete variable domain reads EAGVVQSPRYKIIEKKQPVAFWCNPISGHNTLYWYLQNLGQGPELLIRYENEEAVDDSQLPKDRFSAERLKGVDSTLKIQPAELGDSAVYLCASSSRTGSDTQYFGPGTRLTVL.

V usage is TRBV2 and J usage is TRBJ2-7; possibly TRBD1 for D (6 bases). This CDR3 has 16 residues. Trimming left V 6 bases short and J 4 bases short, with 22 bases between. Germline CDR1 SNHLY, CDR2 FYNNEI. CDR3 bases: TGTGCCAGCAGACCCGTCTTAGGCCAGAGGGGGTACGAGCAGTACTTC. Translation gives CASRPVLGQRGYEQYF.

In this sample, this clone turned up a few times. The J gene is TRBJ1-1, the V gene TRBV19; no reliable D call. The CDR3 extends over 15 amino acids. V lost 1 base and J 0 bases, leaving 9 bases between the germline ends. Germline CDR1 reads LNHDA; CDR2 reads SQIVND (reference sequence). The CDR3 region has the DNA TGTGCCAGTAGTATAGGAAACGCGATGAACACTGAAGCTTTCTTT. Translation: CASSIGNAMNTEAFF.

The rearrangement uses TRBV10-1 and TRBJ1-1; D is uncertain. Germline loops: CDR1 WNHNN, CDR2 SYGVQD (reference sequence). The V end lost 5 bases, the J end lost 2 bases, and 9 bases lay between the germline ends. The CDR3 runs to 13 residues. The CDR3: CASSNRVNTEAFF. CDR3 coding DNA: TGCGCCAGCAGTAATCGGGTAAACACTGAAGCTTTCTTT.

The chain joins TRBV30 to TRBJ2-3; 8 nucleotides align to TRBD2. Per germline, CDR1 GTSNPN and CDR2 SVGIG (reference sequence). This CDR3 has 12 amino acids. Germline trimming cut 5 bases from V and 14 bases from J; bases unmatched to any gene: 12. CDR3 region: CAWGTDSGAVYF. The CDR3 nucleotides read TGTGCCTGGGGAACAGATAGCGGGGCGGTGTATTTT.

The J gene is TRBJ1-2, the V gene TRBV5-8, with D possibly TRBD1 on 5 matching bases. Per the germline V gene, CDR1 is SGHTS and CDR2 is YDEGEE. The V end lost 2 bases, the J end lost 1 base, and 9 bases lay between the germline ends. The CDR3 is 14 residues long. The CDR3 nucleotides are TGTGCCAGCAGCTTCGGGGGGGGTAACTATGGCTACACCTTC. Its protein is CASSFGGGNYGYTF.

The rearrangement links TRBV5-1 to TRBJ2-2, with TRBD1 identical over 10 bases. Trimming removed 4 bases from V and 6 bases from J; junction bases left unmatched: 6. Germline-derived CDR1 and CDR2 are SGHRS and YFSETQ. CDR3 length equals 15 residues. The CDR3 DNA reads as TGCGCCAGCAGCACACGACAGGGGGCATCCGGGGAGCTGTTTTTT. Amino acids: CASSTRQGASGELFF.

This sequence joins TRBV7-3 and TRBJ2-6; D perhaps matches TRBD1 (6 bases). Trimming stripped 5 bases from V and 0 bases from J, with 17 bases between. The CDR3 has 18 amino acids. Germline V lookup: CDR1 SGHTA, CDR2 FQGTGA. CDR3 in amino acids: CASSLWGTPHSGANVLTF. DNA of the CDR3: TGTGCCAGCAGCCTCTGGGGGACACCCCACTCTGGGGCCAACGTCCTGACTTTC.

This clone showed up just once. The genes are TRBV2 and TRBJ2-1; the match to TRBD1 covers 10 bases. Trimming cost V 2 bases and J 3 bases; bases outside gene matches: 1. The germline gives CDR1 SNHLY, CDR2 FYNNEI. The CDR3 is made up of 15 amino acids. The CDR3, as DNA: TGTGCCAGCAGTGAACGGGACAGGGGCTACAATGAGCAGTTCTTC. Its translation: CASSERDRGYNEQFF.

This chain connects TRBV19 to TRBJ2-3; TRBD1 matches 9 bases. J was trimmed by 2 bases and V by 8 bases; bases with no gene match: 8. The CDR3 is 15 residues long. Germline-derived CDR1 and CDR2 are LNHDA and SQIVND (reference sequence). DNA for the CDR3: TGTGCCAGTGGGACCGGGACAGGGTTCACAGATACGCAGTATTTT. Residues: CASGTGTGFTDTQYF.

This CDR3 is CASSRYGGGSYEQYF. The CDR3 DNA follows: TGTGCCAGCAGCAGGTACGGCGGGGGCAGCTACGAGCAGTACTTC. The chain joins TRBV6-2 or TRBV6-3 to TRBJ2-7; TRBD2 is a possible D gene (7 bases). The CDR3 consists of 15 residues. Looked up from germline, CDR1 is MNHEY and CDR2 is SVGEGT. The V end was cut by 6 bases, the J end by 3 bases, with 18 bases between.

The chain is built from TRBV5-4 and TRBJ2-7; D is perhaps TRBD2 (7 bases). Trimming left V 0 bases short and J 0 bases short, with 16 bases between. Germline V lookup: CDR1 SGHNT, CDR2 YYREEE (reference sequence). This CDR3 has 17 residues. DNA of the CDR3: TGTGCCAGCAGCTTGGGGCCACAGGGAGGGCGCTCCTACGAGCAGTACTTC. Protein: CASSLGPQGGRSYEQYF.

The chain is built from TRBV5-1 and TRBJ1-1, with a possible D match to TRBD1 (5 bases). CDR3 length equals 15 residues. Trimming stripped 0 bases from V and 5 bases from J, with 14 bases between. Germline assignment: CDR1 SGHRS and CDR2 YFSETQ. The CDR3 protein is CASSLEAHRGTEAFF. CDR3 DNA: TGCGCCAGCAGCTTGGAGGCCCACCGGGGGACTGAAGCTTTCTTT.

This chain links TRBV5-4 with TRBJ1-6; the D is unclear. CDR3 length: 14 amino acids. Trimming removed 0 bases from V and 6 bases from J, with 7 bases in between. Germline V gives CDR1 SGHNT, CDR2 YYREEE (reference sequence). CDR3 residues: CASSLDSGNSPLHF. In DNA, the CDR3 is TGTGCCAGCAGCTTGGACAGCGGTAATTCACCCCTCCACTTT.